These 28 T cell receptor beta chains came from one sample sequenced in a study of shared clonotypes between healthy human individuals. Sequencing was performed with immunoSEQ multiplex PCR; in TCRdb, only in-frame clones are kept and a portion is missing. The sample has roughly 2.2 million clones; approximately 90% are singletons. Sequences were obtained from naive CD4+ T cells from PBMCs. This sample's subset: CD45RA+ positively selected. Source of these receptors: a man between 18 and 29 years old in good health. Some clones in this sample may be carry-over from other donors' samples.

The chain uses TRBV30 and TRBJ1-4; no clear D gene. The CDR3 totals 13 residues. Germline values: CDR1 GTSNPN, CDR2 SVGIG (reference sequence). The V end lost 5 bases, the J end lost 10 bases, and 17 bases lay between the germline ends. CDR3 nucleotides: TGTGCCTGGGGAGAGGGCCCGGGAGCAAAACTGTTTTTT. This encodes CAWGEGPGAKLFF.

With respect to this clone: The same CDR3 is also encoded by other DNA sequences in this sample. The chain carries TRBV6-5 and TRBJ2-7; D unresolved. Germline CDR1 reads MNHEY; CDR2 reads SVGAGI. The CDR3 covers 11 residues. V was clipped by 4 bases and J by 4 bases, with 5 bases between them. The CDR3 region is CASSFLYEQYF. CDR3 coding DNA: TGTGCCAGCAGTTTTTTGTACGAGCAGTACTTC.

This chain uses TRBV7-8 with TRBJ2-7; a weak D match, TRBD1 (6 bases). Trimming left V 2 bases short and J 0 bases short, with 14 bases between. This CDR3 region has 16 residues. Germline V CDR1 and CDR2: SGHVS, FQNEAQ. As DNA, the CDR3 is TGTGCCAGCAGCTTATCGAGGACAGCAAACTCCTACGAGCAGTACTTC. Protein product: CASSLSRTANSYEQYF.

This clone was detected a few times. The J gene is TRBJ1-2, the V gene TRBV10-2; D unclear. Between the trimmed V and J ends, which lost 0 bases and 5 bases, there was a span of 13 bases. The CDR3 loop spans 15 amino acids. The germline CDR1 and CDR2 sequences are WSHSY and SAAADI. The CDR3 DNA follows: TGCGCCAGCAGTGAGTCGGTGTGGCGGATTTATGGCTACACCTTC. Residues: CASSESVWRIYGYTF.

J is TRBJ1-1 and V is TRBV4-2; D ambiguous. V shed 1 base and J shed 2 bases, with 14 bases lying between them. This CDR3 spans 16 amino acids. Germline V CDR1 and CDR2: LGHNA, YNFKEQ. CDR3 bases: TGTGCCAGCAGCCAAGCGACGGGGTCTGTAAACACTGAAGCTTTCTTT. It codes for CASSQATGSVNTEAFF.

The rearrangement links TRBV10-1 to TRBJ2-2; the D is unclear. Germline assignment: CDR1 WNHNN and CDR2 SYGVQD (reference sequence). The V end was cut by 7 bases, the J end by 4 bases, with 10 bases between. CDR3 length equals 13 residues. The CDR3 loop reads CASMDLGTGELFF. DNA of the CDR3: TGCGCCAGCATGGACCTAGGCACCGGGGAGCTGTTTTTT.

This clone was recorded once. The chain has TRBV2 and TRBJ2-5; D gene ambiguous. V lost 4 bases and J 2 bases, leaving 8 bases between the germline ends. CDR1 and CDR2 from the germline V gene are SNHLY and FYNNEI. The CDR3 has 13 residues. The CDR3 DNA follows: TGTGCCAGCAGTGCGACAAATCAAGAGACCCAGTACTTC. This encodes CASSATNQETQYF. The variable domain in full, completed from reference TRBV2 and TRBJ2-5, reads EPEVTQTPSHQVTQMGQEVILRCVPISNHLYFYWYRQILGQKVEFLVSFYNNEISEKSEIFDDQFSVERPDGSNFTLKIRSTKLEDSAMYFCASSATNQETQYFGPGTRLLVL.

CDR3 sequence: CASSSRGQGPTYEQYF. CDR3 bases: TGTGCCAGCAGCTCCAGGGGGCAGGGGCCCACCTACGAGCAGTACTTC. The gene calls are TRBV7-2 and TRBJ2-7; 8 bases map to TRBD1. V trimming: 4 bases; J trimming: 2 bases; junction bases outside the gene matches: 10. Germline V lookup: CDR1 SGHTA, CDR2 FQGNSA. CDR3 length: 16 amino acids.

In its sample, this clone was seen once. This rearrangement joins TRBV5-1 to TRBJ2-6; 12 nucleotides line up with TRBD1. From germline, CDR1 is SGHRS and CDR2 YFSETQ. V lost 0 bases to trimming and J lost 11 bases; unmatched junction nucleotides: 3. The CDR3 covers 15 residues. The CDR3 nucleotides read TGCGCCAGCAGCTTGGCCGGGACAGGGGGCGACGTCCTGACTTTC. The encoded protein is CASSLAGTGGDVLTF.

CDR3 bases: TGTGCCAGCTCATTCGGACTTGGGAGCAATCAGCCCCAGCATTTT. Protein sequence: CASSFGLGSNQPQHF. The V call is TRBV18, the J call TRBJ1-5; D remains ambiguous. This CDR3 comprises 15 residues. Between the trimmed V and J ends, which lost 5 bases and 1 base, there was a span of 12 bases. Germline V gene sequence: CDR1 KGHSH, CDR2 LQKENI.

The chain employs TRBV5-1 and TRBJ2-5, with a tentative D call TRBD2 (5 bases). Germline assignment: CDR1 SGHRS and CDR2 YFSETQ. With 0 bases removed from V and 5 bases from J, the gap between germline ends came to 14 bases. The length of the CDR3 is 15 residues. The CDR3 reads CASSLAEGAPETQYF. As DNA, the CDR3 is TGCGCCAGCAGCTTGGCCGAGGGTGCGCCGGAGACCCAGTACTTC.

V is TRBV19 and J is TRBJ2-1; the match to TRBD1 covers 10 bases. The germline V gene has CDR1 LNHDA and CDR2 SQIVND (reference sequence). V trimming: 10 bases; J trimming: 5 bases; junction bases outside the gene matches: 8. This CDR3 region has 14 residues. CDR3 DNA sequence: TGTGCCACGAGGGACAGGGGAAGAAACAATGAGCAGTTCTTC. Protein product: CATRDRGRNNEQFF.

The rearrangement links TRBV9 to TRBJ2-5; a weak D match, TRBD1 (5 bases). The CDR3 extends over 15 amino acids. The V gene lost 1 base and the J gene lost 4 bases, with 14 bases spanning the gap. In germline, CDR1 is SGDLS, CDR2 YYNGEE. The CDR3: CASSVQGIPVETQYF. Written as DNA, the CDR3 is TGTGCCAGCAGCGTACAGGGTATTCCAGTAGAGACCCAGTACTTC.

CDR3 residues: CASSQVRGGEKLFF. The CDR3 DNA follows: TGTGCCAGTAGCCAGGTGCGAGGGGGTGAAAAACTGTTTTTT. The rearrangement links TRBV19 to TRBJ1-4; a possible D gene is TRBD1 (6 bases). Germline CDR1 LNHDA, CDR2 SQIVND (reference sequence). This CDR3 has 14 residues. Deletions cut 6 bases from V and 7 bases from J, with 15 bases between.

This clone came up once. J is TRBJ2-3 and V is TRBV5-1; 7 bases are shared with TRBD2. CDR1 is SGHRS and CDR2 is YFSETQ in the germline V gene. Trimming cost V 6 bases and J 1 base; bases outside gene matches: 11. This CDR3 has 16 amino acids. The CDR3 DNA reads as TGCGCCAGCACCGCGGTACGGAGCGGGGGCACAGATACGCAGTATTTT. Amino acid sequence: CASTAVRSGGTDTQYF.

The CDR3, as DNA: TGTGCCAGCTCACCAAGGGCAGGGGGCATCATTAACACTGAAGCTTTCTTT. Translating gives CASSPRAGGIINTEAFF. This sequence joins TRBV18 and TRBJ1-1, with 8 bases matching TRBD1. CDR1 is KGHSH and CDR2 is LQKENI in the germline V gene. V dropped 2 bases and J dropped 2; count of bases not matched to a gene: 10. The CDR3 extends over 17 amino acids. Full variable domain (outside the CDR3, taken from reference TRBV18 and TRBJ1-1): NAGVMQNPRHLVRRRGQEARLRCSPMKGHSHVYWYRQLPEEGLKFMVYLQKENIIDESGMPKERFSAEFPKEGPSILRIQQVVRGDSAAYFCASSPRAGGIINTEAFFGQGTRLTVV.

This chain uses TRBV5-6 with TRBJ2-7; D might be TRBD1 (6 bases). The CDR3 is 15 residues long. V lost 0 bases and J 0 bases, leaving 10 bases between the germline ends. Germline CDR1 and CDR2: SGHDT and YYEEEE. CDR3 bases: TGTGCCAGCAGCTTGGAGCCGGACAGCTCCTACGAGCAGTACTTC. Translating gives CASSLEPDSSYEQYF.

CDR3 loop: CASSYSASKNIQYF. DNA of the CDR3: TGTGCCAGCAGTTACTCGGCGTCCAAAAACATTCAGTACTTC. The chain has TRBV6-6 and TRBJ2-4; no reliable D call. The CDR3 spans 14 residues. The V end lost 0 bases, the J end lost 2 bases, and 5 bases lay between the germline ends. The germline V gene has CDR1 MNHNY and CDR2 SVGAGI (reference sequence).

The CDR3 DNA reads as TGTGCCAGCAGCGCCCGGCAGGGGGGACAGCCCCAGCATTTT. The encoded protein is CASSARQGGQPQHF. The chain combines TRBV5-6 with TRBJ1-5; 7 nucleotides agree with TRBD1. From germline, CDR1 is SGHDT and CDR2 YYEEEE. Trimming cost V 4 bases and J 7 bases; bases outside gene matches: 8. The CDR3 contains 14 residues.

Remarks on this clone: This sample also contains other DNA sequences that code for the same CDR3. The rearrangement joins TRBV5-1 to TRBJ2-5, with 9 bases that match TRBD1. The germline V gene encodes CDR1 SGHRS and CDR2 YFSETQ. The trim removed 4 bases at V and 5 bases at J, leaving 3 bases unmatched. CDR3 length: 13 residues. CDR3 nucleotides: TGCGCCAGCAGCCTCGGGACAGGGGAGACCCAGTACTTC. It specifies CASSLGTGETQYF.

The table lists this clone with a count of one. Sequence at one end of the junction differs from germline and may be a read error. The chain joins TRBV10-1 to TRBJ2-1, with 11 bases fitting TRBD2. Germline CDR1 WNHNN, CDR2 SYGVQD (reference sequence). The CDR3 is 14 residues long. The CDR3 loop is CASSDSKGLAEQLF. The CDR3 DNA follows: TGCGCCAGCAGTGATAGCAAGGGACTAGCGGAGCAACTCTTC.

This clone was seen a single time. Written as DNA, the CDR3 is TGCAGCGTAGCGGGAGTCCACGAGCAGTACTTC. Translating gives CSVAGVHEQYF. V is TRBV29-1 and J is TRBJ2-7, with 8 bases lining up with TRBD2. Looked up from germline, CDR1 is SQVTM and CDR2 is ANQGSEA. J lost 5 bases, V lost 6 bases, and 3 bases had no gene match. The CDR3 spans 11 residues.

V is TRBV28 and J is TRBJ2-7; 9 bases agree with TRBD1. This CDR3 has 16 amino acids. Germline V gene lookup returns CDR1 MDHEN and CDR2 SYDVKM. The V gene end was trimmed by 5 bases and the J gene end by 3 bases; junction bases not matched to a gene: 11. CDR3 residues: CASSPYYGQGNYEQYF. The CDR3 nucleotides are TGTGCCAGCAGTCCTTACTATGGACAGGGGAACTACGAGCAGTACTTC.

The rearrangement joins TRBV19 to TRBJ2-2; D ambiguous. Deletions cut 11 bases from V and 3 bases from J, with 10 bases between. The CDR3 is 12 amino acids. Germline assignment: CDR1 LNHDA and CDR2 SQIVND (reference sequence). The CDR3 reads CAGGSYTGELFF. DNA of the CDR3: TGTGCCGGTGGATCGTACACCGGGGAGCTGTTTTTT. Full variable domain (missing parts from reference TRBV19 and TRBJ2-2): DGGITQSPKYLFRKEGQNVTLSCEQNLNHDAMYWYRQDPGQGLRLIYYSQIVNDFQKGDIAEGYSVSREKKESFPLTVTSAQKNPTAFYLCAGGSYTGELFFGEGSRLTVL.

The chain has TRBV18 and TRBJ2-7; 8 positions match TRBD1. CDR1 KGHSH and CDR2 LQKENI come from the germline V gene. The CDR3 extends over 12 amino acids. The V segment lost 6 bases and the J segment 9 bases; nucleotides outside the gene matches: 7. The CDR3 sequence: CASSRDRGVQYF. The CDR3 DNA is TGTGCCAGCTCTCGAGACAGGGGTGTGCAGTACTTC. The variable domain in full, completed from reference TRBV18 and TRBJ2-7, reads NAGVMQNPRHLVRRRGQEARLRCSPMKGHSHVYWYRQLPEEGLKFMVYLQKENIIDESGMPKERFSAEFPKEGPSILRIQQVVRGDSAAYFCASSRDRGVQYFGPGTRLTVT.

This clone was seen a handful of times. The chain has TRBV7-3 and TRBJ1-1; 7 bases map to TRBD1. J gave up 5 bases and V 11 bases, and 11 bases lay outside the gene matches. Germline lookup yields CDR1 SGHTA and CDR2 FQGTGA. This CDR3 region has 13 residues. CDR3 sequence (DNA): TGTGCCTCCAACGACAGGGTCGGGACTGAAGCTTTCTTT. Its translation: CASNDRVGTEAFF.

The V and J genes are TRBV9 and TRBJ2-7; D tentatively fits TRBD1 or TRBD2 (5 bases each). The CDR3 runs to 14 residues. The V gene lost 4 bases and the J gene lost 2 bases, with 13 bases spanning the gap. In germline, CDR1 is SGDLS, CDR2 YYNGEE. The CDR3 spells CASSYLPGPYEQYF. The CDR3 region has the DNA TGTGCCAGCAGCTACCTTCCGGGACCCTACGAGCAGTACTTC.

V and J are TRBV18 and TRBJ1-4; a weak D match, TRBD1 (5 bases). The CDR3 extends over 14 amino acids. Trimming left V 2 bases short and J 8 bases short, with 12 bases between. Germline loops: CDR1 KGHSH, CDR2 LQKENI. CDR3 residues: CASSPSGGDEKLFF. The CDR3, as DNA: TGTGCCAGCTCACCATCGGGAGGGGACGAAAAACTGTTTTTT. The full variable domain, in which reference TRBV18 and TRBJ1-4 provide the parts outside the CDR3, is NAGVMQNPRHLVRRRGQEARLRCSPMKGHSHVYWYRQLPEEGLKFMVYLQKENIIDESGMPKERFSAEFPKEGPSILRIQQVVRGDSAAYFCASSPSGGDEKLFFGSGTQLSVL.